Here is one T cell receptor (beta chain) with its context. The ends lost 8 bases at V and 6 bases at J; junction bases unmatched: 11. CDR3 length: 15 amino acids. Germline CDR1 reads SNHLY; CDR2 reads FYNNEI. Authors' methods: Amplification of reference gene primers provided the estimated nucleated cell counts. TCRdb's table, derived via immunoSEQ multiplex PCR, lists solely in-frame clones and lacks some. V and J calls plus clone size are reproduced from that table; the DNA served to infer D and trimming. The repertoire consists of roughly 190,000 clones, with around 80% occurring once and the leading ten covering around 12%. The sample comes from a study of blood T cell repertoires in COVID-19. On the study more broadly: Acute and convalescent COVID-19 specimens originated in the United States, Italy and Spain. The analysed material was cDNA or gDNA that came from T cells, B-cell-depleted T cells, or PBMCs.

Sequencing was performed on peripheral blood. The rearrangement links TRBV2 to TRBJ2-2, with 8 positions matching TRBD1. The sequence came from a woman aged 50 to 60 with acute or convalescent COVID-19. The CDR3 reads CASVTARGRSGELFF. The CDR3 bases are TGTGCCAGCGTCACGGCCAGGGGGCGATCCGGGGAGCTGTTTTTT.